The T cell receptor beta chain described here comes from a study of cytomegalovirus exposure and HLA in healthy donors. Study at large: Both the roughly 120 validation repertoires and the roughly 700 first-cohort repertoires used the same platform, as reported by a later analysis. Study outcomes and limitations: The authors enumerated over 150 TCR beta chains as linked to cytomegalovirus. TCR sequences were mostly rare, though some public TCRs occurred in many donors.

Sequencing was performed with immunoSEQ multiplex PCR; in TCRdb, only in-frame clones are kept and a portion is missing. Among fewer than 150,000 clones listed, less than 90% were seen once. The CDR3 is 16 amino acids. The ends lost 0 bases at V and 5 bases at J; junction bases unmatched: 8. The germline V gene has CDR1 MGHRA and CDR2 YSYEKL. A remark on this clone: Its specificity is unknown.

The genes are TRBV4-1 and TRBJ1-1; 8 positions agree with TRBD1. The sample comprised PBMCs. The TCR was taken from a man in his late teens or twenties in good health and CMV-seropositive. The CDR3 DNA reads as TGCGCCAGCAGCCAAGAATGGCCAGGGGGCCTGACTGAAGCTTTCTTT. As protein: CASSQEWPGGLTEAFF.